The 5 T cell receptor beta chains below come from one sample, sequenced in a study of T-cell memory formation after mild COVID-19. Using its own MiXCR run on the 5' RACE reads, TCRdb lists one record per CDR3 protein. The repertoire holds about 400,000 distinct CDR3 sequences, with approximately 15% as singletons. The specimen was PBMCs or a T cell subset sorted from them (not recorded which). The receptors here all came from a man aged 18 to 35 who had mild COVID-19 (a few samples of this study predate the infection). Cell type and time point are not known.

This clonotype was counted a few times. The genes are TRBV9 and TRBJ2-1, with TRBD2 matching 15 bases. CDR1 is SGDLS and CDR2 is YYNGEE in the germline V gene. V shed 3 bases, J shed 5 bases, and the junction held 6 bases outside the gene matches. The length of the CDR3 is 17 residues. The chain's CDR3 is CASSAGLAGGANNEQFF. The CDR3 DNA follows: TGTGCCAGCAGCGCCGGACTAGCGGGGGGGGCCAACAATGAGCAGTTCTTC.

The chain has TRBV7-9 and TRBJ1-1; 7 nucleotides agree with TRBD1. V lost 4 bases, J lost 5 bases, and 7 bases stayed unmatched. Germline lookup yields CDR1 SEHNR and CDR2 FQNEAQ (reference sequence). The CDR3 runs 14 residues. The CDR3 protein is CASSSPQGLTEAFF. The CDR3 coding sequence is TGTGCCAGCAGCTCACCACAGGGGTTAACTGAAGCTTTCTTT. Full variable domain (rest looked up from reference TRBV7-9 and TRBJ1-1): DTGVSQNPRHKITKRGQNVTFRCDPISEHNRLYWYRQTLGQGPEFLTYFQNEAQLEKSRLLSDRFSAERPKGSFSTLEIQRTEQGDSAMYLCASSSPQGLTEAFFGQGTRLTVV.

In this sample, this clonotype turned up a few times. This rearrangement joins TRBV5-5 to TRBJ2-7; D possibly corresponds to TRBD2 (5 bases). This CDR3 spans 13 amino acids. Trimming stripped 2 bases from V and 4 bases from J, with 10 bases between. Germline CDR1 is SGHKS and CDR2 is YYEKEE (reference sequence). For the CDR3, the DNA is TGTGCCAGCAGCTTCCGGGGAGATTACGAGCAGTACGTC. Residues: CASSFRGDYEQYV.

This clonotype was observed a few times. CDR3 bases: TGTGCCAGCAGTTACTCGATTCGGCGGGGAGAGACCCAGTACTTC. Amino acids: CASSYSIRRGETQYF. The chain employs TRBV6-5 and TRBJ2-5, with D possibly matching TRBD2 (6 bases). The germline V gene has CDR1 MNHEY and CDR2 SVGAGI. This CDR3 has 15 residues. Trimming removed 0 bases from V and 4 bases from J, with 12 bases in between.

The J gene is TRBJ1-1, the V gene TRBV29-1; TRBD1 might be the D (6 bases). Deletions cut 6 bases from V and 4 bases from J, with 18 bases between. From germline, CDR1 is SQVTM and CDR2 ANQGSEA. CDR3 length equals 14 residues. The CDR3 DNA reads TGCAGCGTCGGGGGCGAGGTCACTTTCACTGAAGCTTTCTTT. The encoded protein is CSVGGEVTFTEAFF. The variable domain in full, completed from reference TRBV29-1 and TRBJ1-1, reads SAVISQKPSRDICQRGTSLTIQCQVDSQVTMMFWYRQQPGQSLTLIATANQGSEATYESGFVIDKFPISRPNLTFSTLTVSNMSPEDSSIYLCSVGGEVTFTEAFFGQGTRLTVV.